A single sample gave rise to the 7 T cell receptor beta chains below, sequenced in a study of blood T cell repertoires in COVID-19. Assay used: immunoSEQ multiplex PCR; TCRdb lists only in-frame clones, some missing. Of approximately 440,000 clones in the sample, about nine tenths are singletons; the top ten hold less than 0.75%. Sequenced input: PBMCs or T cells enriched from blood (not recorded which). The receptors were sampled from a man in his late teens or twenties who had recovered from COVID-19.

This chain links TRBV6-1 with TRBJ1-5, with D possibly being TRBD1 (5 bases). The CDR3 extends over 16 amino acids. Trimming pared 1 base from V and 4 bases from J, leaving 14 bases between. The V gene's germline CDR1 is MNHNS and CDR2 SASEGT. The CDR3 DNA follows: TGTGCCAGCAGTGAAGTCCCAGGGTTGAGTAATCAGCCCCAGCATTTT. Protein: CASSEVPGLSNQPQHF.

This clone was detected many times. The V and J genes are TRBV2 and TRBJ2-2; D not resolved. V was clipped by 6 bases and J by 7 bases, with 6 bases between them. The CDR3 length is 11 residues. The germline gives CDR1 SNHLY, CDR2 FYNNEI. DNA of the CDR3: TGTGCCAGCAGGCTATACGGGGAGCTGTTTTTT. Translating it yields CASRLYGELFF.

This chain uses TRBV15 with TRBJ2-7; 10 positions agree with TRBD2. This CDR3 comprises 14 residues. The V and J ends lost 2 bases and 9 bases, in that order; junction bases with no gene match: 7. In germline, CDR1 is LNHNV, CDR2 YYDKDF (reference sequence). The CDR3 sequence: CATSRPGLALVQYF. The CDR3 nucleotides read TGTGCCACCAGCAGACCGGGACTAGCGTTGGTGCAGTACTTC.

The rearrangement uses TRBV2 and TRBJ2-5; D possibly corresponds to TRBD2 (5 bases). Trimming shortened V by 3 bases and J by 9 bases, and 14 bases separated the two germline ends. From germline, CDR1 is SNHLY and CDR2 FYNNEI. The CDR3 consists of 13 residues. CDR3 amino acids: CASSEEAILPQYF. CDR3 in DNA: TGTGCCAGCAGTGAGGAGGCCATACTCCCCCAGTACTTC. Looking up the rest from reference TRBV2 and TRBJ2-5 gives the full variable domain: EPEVTQTPSHQVTQMGQEVILRCVPISNHLYFYWYRQILGQKVEFLVSFYNNEISEKSEIFDDQFSVERPDGSNFTLKIRSTKLEDSAMYFCASSEEAILPQYFGPGTRLLVL.

Only one count was recorded for this clone. The CDR3 loop is CASSVAPSPGTEAFF. In nucleotides, the CDR3 is TGTGCCAGCAGCGTAGCCCCATCCCCCGGCACTGAAGCTTTCTTT. The rearrangement joins TRBV9 to TRBJ1-1; D is uncertain. Trimming took 0 bases from V and 4 from J, leaving 13 bases between them. CDR1 and CDR2 from the germline V gene are SGDLS and YYNGEE. The CDR3 extends over 15 amino acids.

In its sample, this clone was seen once. The chain links TRBV15 to TRBJ2-3; D perhaps matches TRBD2 (5 bases). The germline gives CDR1 LNHNV, CDR2 YYDKDF (reference sequence). The CDR3 runs to 15 residues. The V end was cut by 3 bases, the J end by 1 base, with 11 bases between. CDR3 DNA: TGTGCCACCAGCAGGGAGACTATACGCACAGATACGCAGTATTTT. Translated, it gives CATSRETIRTDTQYF.

The V gene is TRBV18, the J gene TRBJ2-2; D may be TRBD2 (6 bases). The CDR3 has 15 amino acids. Per the germline V gene, CDR1 is KGHSH and CDR2 is LQKENI. V shed 6 bases and J shed 2 bases, with 13 bases lying between them. This CDR3 is CASSSGTDNTGELFF. The CDR3 coding sequence is TGTGCCAGCTCGTCCGGGACTGATAACACCGGGGAGCTGTTTTTT.